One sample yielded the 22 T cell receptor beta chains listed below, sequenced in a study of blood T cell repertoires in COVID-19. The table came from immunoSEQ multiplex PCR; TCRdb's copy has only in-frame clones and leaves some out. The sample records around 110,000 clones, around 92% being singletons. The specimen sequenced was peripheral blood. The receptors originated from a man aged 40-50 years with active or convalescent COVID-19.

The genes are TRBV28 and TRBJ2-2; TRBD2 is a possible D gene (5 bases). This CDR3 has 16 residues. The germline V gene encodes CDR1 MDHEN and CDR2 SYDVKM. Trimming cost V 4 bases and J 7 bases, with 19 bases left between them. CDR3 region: CASSWRVGRRDGELFF. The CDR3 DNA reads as TGTGCCAGCAGTTGGCGGGTCGGCAGGCGTGACGGGGAGCTGTTTTTT.

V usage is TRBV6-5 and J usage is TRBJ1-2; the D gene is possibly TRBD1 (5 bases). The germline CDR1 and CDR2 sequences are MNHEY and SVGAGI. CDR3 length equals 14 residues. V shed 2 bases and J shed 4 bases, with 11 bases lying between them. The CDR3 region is CASSYTDMLYGYTF. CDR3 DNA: TGTGCCAGCAGTTACACGGACATGCTCTATGGCTACACCTTC.

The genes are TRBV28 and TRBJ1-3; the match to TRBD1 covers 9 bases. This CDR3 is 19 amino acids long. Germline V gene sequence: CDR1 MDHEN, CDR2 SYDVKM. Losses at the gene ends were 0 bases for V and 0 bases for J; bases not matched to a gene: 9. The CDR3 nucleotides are TGTGCCAGCAGTTTATGGGGACTGGGGACAGGGACCTCTGGAAACACCATATATTTT. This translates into CASSLWGLGTGTSGNTIYF.

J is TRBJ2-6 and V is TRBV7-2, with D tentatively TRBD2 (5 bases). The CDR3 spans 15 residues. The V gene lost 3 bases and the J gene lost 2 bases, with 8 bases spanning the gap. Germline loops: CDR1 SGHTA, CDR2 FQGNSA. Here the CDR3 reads CASSLRVAGANVLTF. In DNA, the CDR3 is TGTGCCAGCAGCTTGAGGGTCGCTGGGGCCAACGTCCTGACTTTC.

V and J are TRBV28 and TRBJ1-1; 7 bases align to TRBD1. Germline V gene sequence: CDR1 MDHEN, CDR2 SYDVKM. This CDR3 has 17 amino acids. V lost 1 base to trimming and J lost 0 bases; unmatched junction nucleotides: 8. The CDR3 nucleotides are TGTGCCAGCAGTTTATCATTCTGGGACAGCATGAACACTGAAGCTTTCTTT. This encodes CASSLSFWDSMNTEAFF.

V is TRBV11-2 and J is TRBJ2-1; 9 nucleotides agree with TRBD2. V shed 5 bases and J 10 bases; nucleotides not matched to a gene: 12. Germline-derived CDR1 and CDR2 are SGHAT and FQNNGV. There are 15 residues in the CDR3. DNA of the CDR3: TGTGCCAGCAGCCCCACAGCGGGAGGCTTGCAGGAGCAGTTCTTC. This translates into CASSPTAGGLQEQFF.

DNA of the CDR3: TGTGCCAGTAGTACTTTACAGGGAAGCTATGGCTACACCTTC. It yields the protein CASSTLQGSYGYTF. The gene calls are TRBV19 and TRBJ1-2, with D tentatively TRBD1 (6 bases). V was cut by 4 bases and J by 4 bases, with 13 bases left in between. The germline V gene encodes CDR1 LNHDA and CDR2 SQIVND (reference sequence). CDR3 size: 14 residues.

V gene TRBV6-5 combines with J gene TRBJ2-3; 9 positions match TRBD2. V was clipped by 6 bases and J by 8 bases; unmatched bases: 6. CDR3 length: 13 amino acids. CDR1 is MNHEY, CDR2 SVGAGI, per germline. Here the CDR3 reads CASRVAGDGTQYF. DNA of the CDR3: TGTGCCAGCAGGGTAGCGGGAGATGGTACGCAGTATTTT.

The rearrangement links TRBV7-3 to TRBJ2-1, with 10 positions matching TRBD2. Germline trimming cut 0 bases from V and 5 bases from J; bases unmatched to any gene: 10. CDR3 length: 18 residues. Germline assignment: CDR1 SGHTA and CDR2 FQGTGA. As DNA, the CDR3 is TGTGCCAGCAGCTTAACGGCAGCTTGGCTAGCGGGAGACAATGAGCAGTTCTTC. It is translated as CASSLTAAWLAGDNEQFF.

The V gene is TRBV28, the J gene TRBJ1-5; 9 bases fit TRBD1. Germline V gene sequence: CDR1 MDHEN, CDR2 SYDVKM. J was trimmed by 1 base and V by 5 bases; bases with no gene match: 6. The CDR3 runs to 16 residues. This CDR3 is CASSPIQGASNQPQHF. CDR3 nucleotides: TGTGCCAGCAGTCCGATACAGGGGGCAAGCAATCAGCCCCAGCATTTT.

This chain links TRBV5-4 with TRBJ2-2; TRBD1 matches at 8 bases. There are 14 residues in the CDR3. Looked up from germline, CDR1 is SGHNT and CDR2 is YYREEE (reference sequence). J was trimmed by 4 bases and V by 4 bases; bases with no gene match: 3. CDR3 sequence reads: CASSRDRGTGELFF. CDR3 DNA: TGTGCCAGCAGCCGTGACAGGGGCACCGGGGAGCTGTTTTTT.

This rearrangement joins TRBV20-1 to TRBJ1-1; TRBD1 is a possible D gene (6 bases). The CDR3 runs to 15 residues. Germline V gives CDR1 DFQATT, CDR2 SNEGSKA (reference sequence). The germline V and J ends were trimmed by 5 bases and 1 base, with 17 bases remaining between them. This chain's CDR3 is CSARDRNFPNTEAFF. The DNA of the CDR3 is TGCAGTGCTCGTGACAGGAATTTCCCGAACACTGAAGCTTTCTTT.

CDR3 bases: TGTGCCAGCTCACCACCCCTCGGGACAGGGGGCGCAGGGATATATTTT. This encodes CASSPPLGTGGAGIYF. The chain employs TRBV18 and TRBJ1-3; TRBD1 matches 12 bases. Per germline, CDR1 KGHSH and CDR2 LQKENI. The CDR3 spans 16 residues. V lost 0 bases, J lost 13 bases, and 10 bases stayed unmatched.

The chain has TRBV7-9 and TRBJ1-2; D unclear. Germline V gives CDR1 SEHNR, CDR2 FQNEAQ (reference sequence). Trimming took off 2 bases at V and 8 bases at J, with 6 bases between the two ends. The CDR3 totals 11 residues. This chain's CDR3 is CASSLPRGYTF. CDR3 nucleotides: TGTGCCAGCAGCTTACCCAGGGGCTACACCTTC.

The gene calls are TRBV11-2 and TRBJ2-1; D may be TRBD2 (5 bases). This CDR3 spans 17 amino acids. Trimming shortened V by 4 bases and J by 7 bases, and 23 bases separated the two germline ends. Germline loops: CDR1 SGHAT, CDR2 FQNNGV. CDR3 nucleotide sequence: TGTGCCAGCAGCTCCCAACCCATATTTCCCCGGGGAAATGAGCAGTTCTTC. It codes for CASSSQPIFPRGNEQFF.

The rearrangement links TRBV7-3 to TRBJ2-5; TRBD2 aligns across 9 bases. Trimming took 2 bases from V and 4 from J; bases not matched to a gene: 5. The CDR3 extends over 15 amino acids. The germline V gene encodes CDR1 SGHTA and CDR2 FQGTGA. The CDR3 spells CASSLGGRAGETQYF. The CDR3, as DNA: TGTGCCAGCAGCTTAGGCGGGAGGGCCGGAGAGACCCAGTACTTC.

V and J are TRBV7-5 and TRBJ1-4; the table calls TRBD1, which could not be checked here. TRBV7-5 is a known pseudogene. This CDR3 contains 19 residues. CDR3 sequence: CARSFPGTGGIKTNEKLFF. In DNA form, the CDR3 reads TGTGCCAGAAGCTTTCCCGGGACAGGGGGAATTAAGACTAATGAAAAACTGTTTTTT.

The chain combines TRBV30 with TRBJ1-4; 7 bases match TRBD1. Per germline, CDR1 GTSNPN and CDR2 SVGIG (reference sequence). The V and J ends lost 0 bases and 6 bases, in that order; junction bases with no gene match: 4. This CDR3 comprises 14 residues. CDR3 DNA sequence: TGTGCCTGGAGTGTGTCGACAGGGCATGAAAAACTGTTTTTT. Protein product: CAWSVSTGHEKLFF. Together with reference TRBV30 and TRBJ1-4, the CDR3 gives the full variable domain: SQTIHQWPATLVQPVGSPLSLECTVEGTSNPNLYWYRQAAGRGLQLLFYSVGIGQISSEVPQNLSASRPQDRQFILSSKKLLLSDSGFYLCAWSVSTGHEKLFFGSGTQLSVL.

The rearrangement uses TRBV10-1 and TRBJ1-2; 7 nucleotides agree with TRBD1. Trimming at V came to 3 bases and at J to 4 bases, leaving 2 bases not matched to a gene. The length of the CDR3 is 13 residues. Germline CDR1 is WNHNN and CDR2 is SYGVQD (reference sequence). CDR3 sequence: CASSDGTVYGYTF. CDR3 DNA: TGCGCCAGCAGTGATGGGACAGTCTATGGCTACACCTTC.

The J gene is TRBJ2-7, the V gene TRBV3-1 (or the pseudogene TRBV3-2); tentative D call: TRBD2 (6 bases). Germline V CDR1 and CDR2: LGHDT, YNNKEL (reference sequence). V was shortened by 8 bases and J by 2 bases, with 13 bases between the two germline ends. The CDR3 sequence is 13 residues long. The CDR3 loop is CASAGQATYEQYF. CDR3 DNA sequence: TGTGCCAGCGCGGGGCAGGCCACCTACGAGCAGTACTTC.

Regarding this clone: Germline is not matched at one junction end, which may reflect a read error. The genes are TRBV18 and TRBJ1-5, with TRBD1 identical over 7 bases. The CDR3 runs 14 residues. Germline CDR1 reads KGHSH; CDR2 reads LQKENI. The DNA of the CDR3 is TGTGCCAGCTCCCCACAGGGGCAGGGTCAGCCCCAGCATTTT. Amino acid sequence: CASSPQGQGQPQHF.

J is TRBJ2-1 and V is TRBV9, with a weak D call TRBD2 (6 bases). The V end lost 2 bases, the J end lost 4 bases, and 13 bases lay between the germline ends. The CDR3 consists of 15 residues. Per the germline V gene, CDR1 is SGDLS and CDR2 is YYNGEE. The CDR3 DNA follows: TGTGCCAGCAGCGTCGGTAGCGGCGATTACAATGAGCAGTTCTTC. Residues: CASSVGSGDYNEQFF.